Described below is a single TCR beta chain sequence and its context. Per the authors' pipeline: Amplification with reference gene primers provided the estimates of nucleated cell counts. Data came from immunoSEQ multiplex PCR; TCRdb stores just in-frame clones and leaves some out. V and J calls plus clone size are reproduced from that table; the DNA served to infer D and trimming. The sample yields fewer than 200,000 clones, 85% to 90% seen once. V gave up 3 bases and J gave up 5 bases, with 7 bases separating them. The germline V gene has CDR1 MDHEN and CDR2 SYDVKM. The CDR3 consists of 12 residues. This record belongs to a study of blood T cell repertoires in COVID-19. In the study overall: The United States, Italy and Spain were the sources of the acute and convalescent COVID-19 samples. From T cells, B-cell-depleted T cells, or PBMCs came the material, which was cDNA or gDNA.

This chain links TRBV28 with TRBJ1-1; D unclear. The clonotype originates from a woman in her fifties or sixties with acute or convalescent COVID-19. Sequencing input: peripheral blood. The CDR3 sequence: CASSFFPTEAFF. CDR3 nucleotides: TGTGCCAGCAGTTTCTTTCCTACTGAAGCTTTCTTT.